This TCR beta chain emerged from a study of T-cell memory formation after mild COVID-19. At the level of the study: TCR clusters were largely donor specific.

TCRdb re-derived calls from the 5' RACE reads in MiXCR, one entry per CDR3 protein. The sample lists about 440,000 distinct CDR3 sequences, around 19% seen once, with 8.4% in the top ten. Turning to this clonotype: The antigen is unknown. Germline is not matched at one junction end, which may reflect a read error.

Study-wide points: Clones that shrank (day 15 to 85) were balanced CD4/CD8, whereas later expanders leaned CD4+. Nothing confirmed that second-wave clones peaking on day 37 were specific for SARS-CoV-2.

The CDR3 is made up of 13 amino acids. Germline V lookup: CDR1 MNHNY, CDR2 SVGAGI (reference sequence). The receptor was derived from an adult woman who had mild COVID-19 (a few samples of this study predate the infection). Cell type and time point are not known. The chain has TRBV6-6 and TRBJ2-7; the D is unclear. The sample comprised PBMCs or a T cell subset sorted from them (not recorded which). The CDR3 loop is CASTYPSSYEQYF. The CDR3 bases are TGTGCCAGCACTTACCCTAGCTCCTACGAGCAGTACTTC.